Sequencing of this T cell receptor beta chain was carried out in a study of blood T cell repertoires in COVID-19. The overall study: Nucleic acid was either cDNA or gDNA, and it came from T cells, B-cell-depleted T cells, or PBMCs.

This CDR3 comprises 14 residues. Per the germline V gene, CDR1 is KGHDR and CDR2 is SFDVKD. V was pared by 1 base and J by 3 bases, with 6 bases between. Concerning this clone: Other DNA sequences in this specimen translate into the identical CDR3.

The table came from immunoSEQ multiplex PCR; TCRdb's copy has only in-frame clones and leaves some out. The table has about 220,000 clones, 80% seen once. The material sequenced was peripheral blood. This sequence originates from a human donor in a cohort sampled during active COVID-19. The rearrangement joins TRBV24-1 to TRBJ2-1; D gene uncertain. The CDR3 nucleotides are TGTGCCACCAGTGATTTCCCTAGCTACAATGAGCAGTTCTTC. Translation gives CATSDFPSYNEQFF.